This T cell receptor beta chain was obtained from a study of T cell repertoires in aging, cancer and after chemotherapy (dated by TCRdb to the late 2010s). Describing the broader study: Donors were distributed across six age groups ranging from 30 or younger to 70 or older, with at least three individuals included per group. In the solid tumor group, the paired samples taken before and after chemotherapy came from brain tumor (glioblastoma) patients given temozolomide-based therapy. The complete dataset included about 8.8 million TCR reads. To look at immunoaging and at how T cells reconstitute after chemotherapy, the study profiled TCR beta repertoires in peripheral blood from both healthy donors and cancer patients. A cohort of around 210 cancer patients (about 94 with hematological and approximately 120 with solid cancers) was assembled, and about 95 healthy donors were included as a reference group. Points the paper makes about the study in general: Median generation probability increased over the chemotherapy interval in both cancer cohorts, suggesting repertoire reconstitution through rebound thymic output. It was noted by the authors that conclusions about immunological memory after chemotherapy cannot be drawn from the repertoire data. In healthy donors, the decline in TCR diversity with age was mainly explained by loss of richness, whereas in cancer patients loss of evenness was also found to contribute. Compared with age-matched healthy donors, untreated patients with hematological or solid cancers had significantly lower TCR diversity and higher clonality in blood.

TCR beta rearrangements were amplified from genomic DNA isolated from peripheral blood, not from sorted cells or RNA. V lost 3 bases and J lost 4 bases, and the count of bases not matched to a germline gene is 3. The CDR3 has 13 amino acids, counting the end cysteine and phenylalanine. Only CDR3 DNA is held: 39 bases, read in frame from base 1. CDR1 and CDR2 are read off the germline V gene as SGHDT and YYEEEE. This clonotype is characterized as medium-sized (0.01 to 0.1%). The antigen this receptor binds is unknown. Within one base of it there is no much larger clone, and no base qualities were kept. Rearranged TRB sequences spanning V, D and J segments were amplified by multiplex touch-down PCR using a mixed TRB-A/B primer pool. Illumina adapters and sample indices were attached to the amplicons through two consecutive PCR reactions run with Phusion HS II polymerase. Amplicons were gel-purified with the NucleoSpin Gel and PCR Clean-up kit, then checked with Qubit and an Agilent 2100 Bioanalyzer. Sequencing of libraries was carried out on an Illumina MiSeq in 600-cycle, single-indexed, paired-end runs. In the source study's methods: TRB sequences were processed with MiXCR versions 2.12 and 3.0.5. Each unique CDR3 nucleotide sequence was counted as one clone, and only productive sequences with at least two reads were retained. The repertoire metrics were Shannon diversity, evenness, clonality (defined as one minus evenness), and alpha-parameterized diversity profiles covering alpha 0 to 5. Generation probabilities of clones in paired pre- and post-chemotherapy samples were computed with the IGoR algorithm. The public reads were reanalyzed by TCRdb: fastp trimming at Q25, MiXCR alignment, in-frame beta chains only. Rows with one shared CDR3 protein collapse into an entry with the most common genes and DNA. The V and J calls were determined by TCRdb, not by the authors. The sample has 950 to 1,500 distinct CDR3 sequences on record, around 28% of them singletons. The top ten constitute 55% to 75% of the sample.

The receptor comes from a human donor with a solid tumor. Sequences were obtained from blood. In this chain, TRBV5-6 is recombined with TRBJ1-2; 7 bases in between match TRBD1. CDR3 region: CASSSGQLYGYTF. The nucleotide sequence is given as TGTGCCAGCAGCTCGGGACAGCTCTATGGCTACACCTTC. The full variable domain, with segments outside the CDR3 supplied by the reference TRBV5-6 and TRBJ1-2 proteins, appears as DAGVTQSPTHLIKTRGQQVTLRCSPKSGHDTVSWYQQALGQGPQFIFQYYEEEERQRGNFPDRFSGHQFPNYSSELNVNALLLGDSALYLCASSSGQLYGYTFGSGTRLTVV.